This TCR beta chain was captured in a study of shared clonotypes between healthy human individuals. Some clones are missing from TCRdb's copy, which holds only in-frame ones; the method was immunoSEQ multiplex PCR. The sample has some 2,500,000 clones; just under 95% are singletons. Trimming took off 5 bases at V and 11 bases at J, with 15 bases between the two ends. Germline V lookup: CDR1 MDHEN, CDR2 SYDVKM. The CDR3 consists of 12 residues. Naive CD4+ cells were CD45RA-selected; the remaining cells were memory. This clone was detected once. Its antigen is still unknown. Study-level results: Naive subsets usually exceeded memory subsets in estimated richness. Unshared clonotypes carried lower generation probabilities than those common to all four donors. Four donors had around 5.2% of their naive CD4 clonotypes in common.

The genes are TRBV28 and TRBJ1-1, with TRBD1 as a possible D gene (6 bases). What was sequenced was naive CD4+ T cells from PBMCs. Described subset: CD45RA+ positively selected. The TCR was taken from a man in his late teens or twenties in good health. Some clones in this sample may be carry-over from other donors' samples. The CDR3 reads CASSVTGRVAFF. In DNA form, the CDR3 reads TGTGCCAGCAGTGTGACAGGCAGGGTGGCTTTCTTT.